This TCR beta chain was obtained from a study of radiation and T cells in renal cell carcinoma. Study findings and constraints: Top tumor clonotypes rose in blood 2 weeks post-radiation, then contracted.

Stated treatment: 15 Gy SBRT to primary tumor, nephrectomy 4 weeks later. As to this clone: Its matching antigen is unknown.

CDR3 size: 16 residues. Trimming left V 0 bases short and J 7 bases short, with 19 bases between. Germline V gene data show CDR1 as MGHRA and CDR2 as YSYEKL. Clones were read by immunoSEQ multiplex PCR, and TCRdb kept only the in-frame ones, dropping some. The sample lists just over 15,000 clones; 64% were seen once. This TCR came from a woman aged 70 to 79 with renal cell carcinoma. Sequenced here: tumor tissue, sampled from a patient whose treatment included radiotherapy and nephrectomy. The gene calls are TRBV4-1 and TRBJ2-7; D possibly matches TRBD1 or TRBD2 (5 bases each). The DNA of the CDR3 is TGCGCCAGCAGCCAAGATTGGGCAGGGAGTTTAAAAGAGCAGTACTTC. This codes for CASSQDWAGSLKEQYF.